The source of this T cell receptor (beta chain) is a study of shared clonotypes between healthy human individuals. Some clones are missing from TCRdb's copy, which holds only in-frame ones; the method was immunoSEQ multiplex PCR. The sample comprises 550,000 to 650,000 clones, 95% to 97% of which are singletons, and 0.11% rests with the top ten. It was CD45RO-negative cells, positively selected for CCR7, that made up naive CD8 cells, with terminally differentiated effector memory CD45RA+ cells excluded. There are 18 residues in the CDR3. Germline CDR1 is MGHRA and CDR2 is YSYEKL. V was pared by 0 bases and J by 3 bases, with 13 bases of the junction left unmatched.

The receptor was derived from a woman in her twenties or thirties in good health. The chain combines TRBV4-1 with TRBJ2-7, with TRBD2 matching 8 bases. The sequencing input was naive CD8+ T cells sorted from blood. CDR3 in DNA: TGCGCCAGCAGCCAAGACCCTATCGATAGCGGGACGCGCTACGAGCAGTACTTC. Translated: CASSQDPIDSGTRYEQYF.